One sample yielded the 9 T cell receptor beta chains listed below, sequenced in a study of response to subunit inactivated influenza vaccine. In TCRdb, the RT-PCR reads were re-called with MiXCR into one record per CDR3 protein. Altogether about 540,000 distinct CDR3 sequences are present, less than 25% being singletons, with the ten largest covering around 2.8%. Separately, the same data were catalogued under a study of T cells expressing NK-cell markers. This second study notes: 5'RACE template switching with UMIs generated TCR beta cDNA.

The sample was CD4+ T cells sorted from PBMCs, taken 11 to 12 days after vaccination. Source of these receptors: a man over 45 who received an inactivated influenza vaccine.

This clonotype was picked up a small number of times. The rearrangement links TRBV4-1 to TRBJ2-1; D is undetermined. The CDR3 is 15 residues long. Trimming removed 5 bases at V and 3 bases at J, with 14 bases between. CDR1 and CDR2 from the germline V gene are MGHRA and YSYEKL. CDR3 protein: CASSSPPASYNEQFF. The CDR3 nucleotides read TGCGCCAGCAGCTCCCCCCCGGCCAGCTACAATGAGCAGTTCTTC.

This clonotype has more than one count but fewer than ten. The rearrangement joins TRBV29-1 to TRBJ1-2; the D is unclear. V lost 6 bases, J lost 0 bases, and 11 bases lay in between. This CDR3 comprises 13 residues. CDR1 is SQVTM, CDR2 ANQGSEA, per germline. The DNA for the CDR3 is TGCAGCGTGAAAATGGGAGCTAACTATGGCTACACCTTC. It specifies CSVKMGANYGYTF.

As regards this clonotype: A clone one base away is much larger, so this may be a read error. The chain carries TRBV5-6 and TRBJ2-1; D gene uncertain. Germline assignment: CDR1 SGHDT and CDR2 YYEEEE. This CDR3 spans 16 amino acids. DNA of the CDR3: TGTGCCAGCAGCTTTTGGACGAAGCTCCTTTACAAGGAGCAGTTCTTC. The encoded protein is CASSFWTKLLYKEQFF.

This clonotype was observed a handful of times. This chain links TRBV7-9 with TRBJ2-5, with D perhaps assigned TRBD1 or TRBD2 (5 bases each). Between the trimmed V and J ends, which lost 1 base and 4 bases, there was a span of 16 bases. The length of the CDR3 is 16 residues. From germline, CDR1 is SEHNR and CDR2 FQNEAQ (reference sequence). The CDR3 DNA reads TGTGCCAGCAGCTTAGGAGGTTCACCGGGGCGAGAGACCCAGTACTTC. As protein: CASSLGGSPGRETQYF.

The chain couples TRBV5-1 to TRBJ1-2; D remains unclear. Looked up from germline, CDR1 is SGHRS and CDR2 is YFSETQ. The CDR3 has 14 residues. Trimming pared 2 bases from V and 4 bases from J, leaving 12 bases between. In nucleotides, the CDR3 is TGCGCCAGCAGCTTAGATAATCACTCCTATGGCTACACCTTC. Translation gives CASSLDNHSYGYTF.

This clonotype was found a few times. V is TRBV18 and J is TRBJ2-1; the match to TRBD2 covers 11 bases. Germline CDR1 KGHSH, CDR2 LQKENI. The CDR3 loop spans 17 amino acids. With V trimmed by 3 bases and J by 5 bases, 9 bases remained unmatched. The CDR3: CASSPIPGTSGHNEQFF. The CDR3 coding sequence is TGTGCCAGCTCACCTATCCCCGGGACTAGCGGCCACAATGAGCAGTTCTTC. Drawing the rest from reference TRBV18 and TRBJ2-1, the complete variable domain is NAGVMQNPRHLVRRRGQEARLRCSPMKGHSHVYWYRQLPEEGLKFMVYLQKENIIDESGMPKERFSAEFPKEGPSILRIQQVVRGDSAAYFCASSPIPGTSGHNEQFFGPGTRLTVL.

In its sample, this clonotype was seen a few times. The chain employs TRBV29-1 and TRBJ1-1; possibly TRBD1 for D (6 bases). Trimming left V 6 bases short and J 5 bases short, with 13 bases between. The CDR3 extends over 12 amino acids. The germline V gene has CDR1 SQVTM and CDR2 ANQGSEA. CDR3 sequence: CSVRGAGTEAFF. The CDR3 nucleotides read TGCAGCGTAAGGGGGGCGGGGACTGAAGCTTTCTTT.

V usage is TRBV2 and J usage is TRBJ2-5, with 7 positions matching TRBD2. J lost 7 bases, V lost 4 bases, and 6 bases had no gene match. This CDR3 spans 13 amino acids. Germline CDR1 reads SNHLY; CDR2 reads FYNNEI. CDR3 nucleotide sequence: TGTGCCAGCAGTGCCGGACTAGAAGCGACCCAGTACTTC. It codes for CASSAGLEATQYF. Combining the CDR3 with reference TRBV2 and TRBJ2-5 gives the whole variable domain EPEVTQTPSHQVTQMGQEVILRCVPISNHLYFYWYRQILGQKVEFLVSFYNNEISEKSEIFDDQFSVERPDGSNFTLKIRSTKLEDSAMYFCASSAGLEATQYFGPGTRLLVL.

The J gene is TRBJ2-1, the V gene TRBV15; weak D call: TRBD2 (6 bases). The length of the CDR3 is 17 residues. The V gene lost 0 bases and the J gene lost 8 bases, with 20 bases spanning the gap. CDR1 LNHNV and CDR2 YYDKDF come from the germline V gene (reference sequence). The CDR3 region is CATSRDPAGLLFDEQFF. The CDR3 DNA follows: TGTGCCACCAGCAGAGATCCTGCGGGACTCCTTTTCGATGAGCAGTTCTTC.